Below are 11 T cell receptor beta chains sequenced from a single sample in a study of blood T cells in healthy people across ages. Next came a second PCR, run for about 7 to 11 cycles, which used a sample-barcoded 5' primer along with a J-beta primer mix. TCRdb passed the 5' RACE reads through MiXCR, listing each CDR3 protein once. Of roughly 800,000 distinct CDR3 sequences detected, roughly 26% appear once; the ten largest clones hold approximately 2.9%. These data also formed part of another study, on T cells of mothers and their children.

Sequencing was performed on blood. The origin of the receptors is a boy aged 5 to 17 in good health.

The CDR3 region is CSARTEFTEAFF. The CDR3 DNA sequence: TGCAGTGCCAGGACGGAATTCACTGAAGCTTTCTTT. The chain has TRBV20-1 and TRBJ1-1; D ambiguous. From germline, CDR1 is DFQATT and CDR2 SNEGSKA (reference sequence). CDR3 size: 12 residues. The V end was cut by 6 bases, the J end by 4 bases, with 12 bases between.

This clonotype turned up a few times. The J gene is TRBJ1-1, the V gene TRBV6-5, with a possible D match to TRBD1 (5 bases). The CDR3 is 17 residues long. Germline CDR1 is MNHEY and CDR2 is SVGAGI. Trimming removed 0 bases from V and 6 bases from J, with 20 bases in between. The CDR3 protein is CASSYSSRGSTFSEAFF. The CDR3 nucleotides are TGTGCCAGCAGTTACTCGAGCCGGGGCTCAACATTCTCTGAAGCTTTCTTT.

The rearrangement joins TRBV30 to TRBJ2-1; 10 nucleotides match TRBD1. Germline values: CDR1 GTSNPN, CDR2 SVGIG (reference sequence). This CDR3 comprises 15 residues. The V segment lost 1 base and the J segment 4 bases; nucleotides outside the gene matches: 4. CDR3 loop: CAWSGGQGLYNEQFF. The DNA for the CDR3 is TGTGCCTGGAGTGGGGGACAGGGGTTGTACAATGAGCAGTTCTTC.

This clonotype has a handful of counts. V usage is TRBV12-3 or TRBV12-4 and J usage is TRBJ2-5; 8 bases match TRBD2. V shed 6 bases, J shed 5 bases, and the junction held 5 bases outside the gene matches. CDR3 length: 13 residues. Here the CDR3 reads CASRQSGGETQYF. CDR3 bases: TGTGCCAGCAGACAGAGCGGGGGCGAGACCCAGTACTTC.

This clonotype showed up many times. This chain connects TRBV12-3 or TRBV12-4 to TRBJ2-1; D is unresolved. The CDR3 loop spans 15 amino acids. With 10 bases removed from V and 2 bases from J, the gap between germline ends came to 18 bases. CDR3 DNA: TGTGCCACCGCCCCGGGCTCATCAGCCTACAATGAGCAGTTCTTC. Protein sequence: CATAPGSSAYNEQFF.

This clonotype came up a few times. This chain uses TRBV7-9 with TRBJ1-5, with D hard to call. Germline CDR1 reads SEHNR; CDR2 reads FQNEAQ (reference sequence). Deletions cut 5 bases from V and 1 base from J, with 6 bases between. This CDR3 is 13 amino acids long. The CDR3 DNA sequence: TGTGCCAGCAGCGCAGACAGCAATCAGCCCCAGCATTTT. Protein: CASSADSNQPQHF.

This clonotype was seen a handful of times. V is TRBV3-1 and J is TRBJ2-1, with TRBD1 identical over 8 bases. The CDR3 runs 16 residues. Germline CDR1 and CDR2: LGHDT and YNNKEL (reference sequence). V lost 1 base to trimming and J lost 6 bases; unmatched junction nucleotides: 8. The CDR3 DNA reads TGTGCCAGCAGCCAAGTCGGGACAGGAAAACCCAATGAGCAGTTCTTC. It is translated as CASSQVGTGKPNEQFF.

This clonotype was recorded a few times. The J gene is TRBJ1-1, the V gene TRBV20-1, with no clear D. Germline CDR1 is DFQATT and CDR2 is SNEGSKA (reference sequence). With 3 bases removed from V and 7 bases from J, the gap between germline ends came to 12 bases. The length of the CDR3 is 12 residues. This CDR3 is CSARGQSGEAFF. The CDR3 coding sequence is TGCAGTGCTAGGGGCCAGAGTGGTGAAGCTTTCTTT.

This chain joins TRBV20-1 and TRBJ2-1, with 8 bases fitting TRBD1. The CDR3 contains 13 residues. Trimming cost V 3 bases and J 10 bases; bases outside gene matches: 8. Per the germline V gene, CDR1 is DFQATT and CDR2 is SNEGSKA (reference sequence). CDR3 protein: CSASRTGLGEQFF. The DNA of the CDR3 is TGCAGTGCTAGTAGGACAGGGTTGGGCGAGCAGTTCTTC.

The chain has TRBV7-9 and TRBJ2-1, with TRBD2 as a possible D gene (6 bases). There are 16 residues in the CDR3. V was trimmed by 5 bases and J by 7 bases, leaving 21 bases between them. Per germline, CDR1 SEHNR and CDR2 FQNEAQ (reference sequence). CDR3 nucleotides: TGTGCCAGCAGCCAGGACGGGGGATGGCGAGGGAATGAGCAGTTCTTC. Translated, it gives CASSQDGGWRGNEQFF.

In this sample, this clonotype turned up a few times. The genes are TRBV4-1 and TRBJ1-1; tentatively, D is TRBD1 (5 bases). Germline CDR1 MGHRA, CDR2 YSYEKL. Deletions cut 4 bases from V and 3 bases from J, with 12 bases between. The CDR3 totals 14 residues. The CDR3 DNA sequence: TGCGCCAGCAGCCCCCCGGGGGGACACACTGAAGCTTTCTTT. Translating gives CASSPPGGHTEAFF.